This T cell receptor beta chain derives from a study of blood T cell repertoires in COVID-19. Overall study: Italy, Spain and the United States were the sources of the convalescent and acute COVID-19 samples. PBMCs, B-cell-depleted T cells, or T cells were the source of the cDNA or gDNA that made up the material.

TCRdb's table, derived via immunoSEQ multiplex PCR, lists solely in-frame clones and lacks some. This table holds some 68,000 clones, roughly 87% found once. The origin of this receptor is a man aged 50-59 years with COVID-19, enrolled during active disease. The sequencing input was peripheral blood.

In DNA, the CDR3 is TGTGCCAGCACGAGGGTGGGGAGCCCAGATACGCAGTATTTT. Protein: CASTRVGSPDTQYF. V and J are TRBV27 and TRBJ2-3, with TRBD2 as a possible D gene (5 bases). The CDR3 loop spans 14 amino acids. Between the trimmed V and J ends, which lost 7 bases and 4 bases, there was a span of 15 bases. Germline-derived CDR1 and CDR2 are MNHEY and SMNVEV (reference sequence).